The 15 T cell receptor beta chains reported below all come from one sample, sequenced in a study of blood T cell repertoires in COVID-19. Libraries were prepared by immunoSEQ multiplex PCR; TCRdb keeps only in-frame clonotypes and omits some of them. The table includes some 210,000 clones, around 83% detected once. Sequenced: peripheral blood. The receptors were gathered from a middle-aged man with active or convalescent COVID-19.

In this sample, this clone turned up a few times. The chain combines TRBV9 with TRBJ1-4, with D possibly matching TRBD1 (6 bases). CDR1 SGDLS and CDR2 YYNGEE come from the germline V gene. Between the trimmed V and J ends, which lost 3 bases and 8 bases, there was a span of 14 bases. The CDR3 consists of 14 residues. CDR3 amino acids: CASSAGPGTEKLFF. DNA of the CDR3: TGTGCCAGCAGCGCGGGCCCCGGGACAGAAAAACTGTTTTTT.

As to this clone: The same CDR3 can be traced to other DNA sequences in this sample. DNA for the CDR3: TGTGCCAGCAGTCAGTATGGCTACACCTTC. Protein sequence: CASSQYGYTF. This rearrangement joins TRBV28 to TRBJ1-2; no firm D call. In germline, CDR1 is MDHEN, CDR2 SYDVKM. The CDR3 has 10 amino acids. Trimming removed 5 bases from V and 5 bases from J, with 3 bases in between.

The CDR3 is CASSKGAYEQYF. CDR3 coding DNA: TGTGCCAGCAGTAAGGGGGCCTACGAGCAGTACTTC. V is TRBV27 and J is TRBJ2-7, with D tentatively TRBD1 (6 bases). The CDR3 loop spans 12 amino acids. CDR1 and CDR2 (germline): MNHEY, SMNVEV (reference sequence). V shed 5 bases and J shed 2 bases, with 7 bases lying between them.

The V call is TRBV10-3, the J call TRBJ2-7, with a tentative D call TRBD1 (6 bases). Per germline, CDR1 ENHRY and CDR2 SYGVKD. Trimming removed 6 bases at V and 3 bases at J, with 15 bases between. CDR3 length: 14 amino acids. DNA of the CDR3: TGTGCCATCAGGGACAGTCTCACCCTCTACGAGCAGTACTTC. Encoded protein: CAIRDSLTLYEQYF.

The table lists this clone with a count of one. J is TRBJ2-1 and V is TRBV3-1 (or the pseudogene TRBV3-2); 12 nucleotides agree with TRBD2. Germline V gives CDR1 LGHDT, CDR2 YNNKEL (reference sequence). Germline trimming cut 5 bases from V and 10 bases from J; bases unmatched to any gene: 9. There are 15 residues in the CDR3. CDR3 loop: CASSLRLAGVVEQFF. The CDR3 bases are TGTGCCAGCAGCTTACGACTAGCGGGGGTTGTCGAGCAGTTCTTC.

V usage is TRBV5-1 and J usage is TRBJ2-3; 12 nucleotides align to TRBD2. Germline CDR1 reads SGHRS; CDR2 reads YFSETQ. The CDR3 contains 16 residues. V shed 0 bases and J 4 bases; nucleotides not matched to a gene: 3. The CDR3 is CASSLAGLAGPDTQYF. The CDR3 bases are TGCGCCAGCAGCTTGGCAGGACTAGCGGGGCCAGATACGCAGTATTTT.

This sequence joins TRBV14 and TRBJ1-2, with a possible D match to TRBD1 (5 bases). This CDR3 comprises 12 residues. Trimming pared 8 bases from V and 2 bases from J, leaving 9 bases between. From germline, CDR1 is SGHDN and CDR2 FVKESK. CDR3 region: CASGAGNYGYTF. The CDR3 region has the DNA TGTGCCAGCGGCGCAGGGAACTATGGCTACACCTTC.

The chain combines TRBV5-5 with TRBJ1-2; D is uncertain. V was cut by 0 bases and J by 1 base, with 4 bases left in between. The CDR3 runs 13 residues. Per germline, CDR1 SGHKS and CDR2 YYEKEE (reference sequence). The CDR3 bases are TGTGCCAGCAGCTTGGGCGTTAACTATGGCTACACCTTC. Translating it yields CASSLGVNYGYTF. Complete variable domain (other parts from reference TRBV5-5 and TRBJ1-2): DAGVTQSPTHLIKTRGQQVTLRCSPISGHKSVSWYQQVLGQGPQFIFQYYEKEERGRGNFPDRFSARQFPNYSSELNVNALLLGDSALYLCASSLGVNYGYTFGSGTRLTVV.

CDR3 nucleotides: TGTGCCAGCAGTGAAGGACTAGCGTCTACCTACGAGCAGTACTTC. Protein: CASSEGLASTYEQYF. V is TRBV6-1 and J is TRBJ2-7; 8 bases map to TRBD2. Per the germline V gene, CDR1 is MNHNS and CDR2 is SASEGT. V dropped 1 base and J dropped 2; count of bases not matched to a gene: 4. The CDR3 extends over 15 amino acids.

The rearrangement joins TRBV7-3 to TRBJ2-1; 10 bases align to TRBD2. The germline CDR1 and CDR2 sequences are SGHTA and FQGTGA. The CDR3 is made up of 16 amino acids. J was trimmed by 7 bases and V by 0 bases; bases with no gene match: 6. CDR3: CASSLTASGSGNEQFF. As DNA, the CDR3 is TGTGCCAGCAGCTTAACCGCTAGCGGGAGCGGAAATGAGCAGTTCTTC. Supplemented by reference TRBV7-3 and TRBJ2-1, the full variable domain reads GAGVSQTPSNKVTEKGKYVELRCDPISGHTALYWYRQSLGQGPEFLIYFQGTGAADDSGLPNDRFFAVRPEGSVSTLKIQRTERGDSAVYLCASSLTASGSGNEQFFGPGTRLTVL.

The chain couples TRBV20-1 to TRBJ1-1, with 7 bases matching TRBD1. The CDR3 is made up of 15 amino acids. J gave up 0 bases and V 3 bases, and 7 bases lay outside the gene matches. In germline, CDR1 is DFQATT, CDR2 SNEGSKA (reference sequence). The CDR3 spells CSASHRGGLNTEAFF. Here the CDR3 DNA reads TGCAGTGCTAGTCACAGGGGAGGACTGAACACTGAAGCTTTCTTT.

The chain is built from TRBV10-1 and TRBJ1-3, with 7 nucleotides matching TRBD1. CDR3 length equals 14 residues. CDR1 and CDR2 (germline): WNHNN, SYGVQD (reference sequence). The V segment lost 6 bases and the J segment 1 base; nucleotides outside the gene matches: 3. CDR3 in DNA: TGCGCCAGCAGGCCGACAGGGTCTGGAAACACCATATATTTT. Translation gives CASRPTGSGNTIYF.

The V and J genes are TRBV19 and TRBJ1-5; 7 positions agree with TRBD1. Germline CDR1 LNHDA, CDR2 SQIVND (reference sequence). This CDR3 has 15 residues. J gave up 1 base and V 6 bases, and 6 bases lay outside the gene matches. CDR3 region: CASSSGQFSNQPQHF. CDR3 sequence (DNA): TGTGCCAGTAGCTCGGGACAGTTCAGCAATCAGCCCCAGCATTTT.

The chain carries TRBV7-9 and TRBJ1-5; weak D call: TRBD1 (5 bases). Germline V gives CDR1 SEHNR, CDR2 FQNEAQ (reference sequence). This CDR3 is built from 11 residues. Trimming shortened V by 5 bases and J by 12 bases, and 11 bases separated the two germline ends. In DNA form, the CDR3 reads TGTGCCAGCAGCCACGGACAAAACCAGCATTTT. Amino acids: CASSHGQNQHF.

This chain connects TRBV9 to TRBJ2-3; 9 bases align to TRBD2. The germline CDR1 and CDR2 sequences are SGDLS and YYNGEE. The CDR3 is made up of 16 amino acids. Germline trimming cut 0 bases from V and 6 bases from J; bases unmatched to any gene: 8. The CDR3 here is CASSVVSSGVGDTQYF. The CDR3 nucleotides are TGTGCCAGCAGCGTAGTGTCTAGCGGGGTTGGGGATACGCAGTATTTT.